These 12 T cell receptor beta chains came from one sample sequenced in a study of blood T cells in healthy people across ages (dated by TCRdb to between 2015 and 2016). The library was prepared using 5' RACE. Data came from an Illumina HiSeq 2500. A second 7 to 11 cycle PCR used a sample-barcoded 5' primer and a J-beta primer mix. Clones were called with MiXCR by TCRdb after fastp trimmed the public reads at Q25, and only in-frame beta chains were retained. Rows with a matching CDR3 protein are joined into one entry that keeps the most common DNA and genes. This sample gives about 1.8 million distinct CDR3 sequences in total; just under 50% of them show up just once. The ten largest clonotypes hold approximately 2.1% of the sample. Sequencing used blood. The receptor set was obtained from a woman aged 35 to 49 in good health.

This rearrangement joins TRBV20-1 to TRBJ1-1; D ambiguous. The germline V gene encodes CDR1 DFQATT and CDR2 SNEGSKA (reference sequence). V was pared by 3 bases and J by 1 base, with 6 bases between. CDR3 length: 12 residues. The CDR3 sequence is CSASYRNTEAFF. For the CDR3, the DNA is TGCAGTGCTAGCTACAGGAACACTGAAGCTTTCTTT.

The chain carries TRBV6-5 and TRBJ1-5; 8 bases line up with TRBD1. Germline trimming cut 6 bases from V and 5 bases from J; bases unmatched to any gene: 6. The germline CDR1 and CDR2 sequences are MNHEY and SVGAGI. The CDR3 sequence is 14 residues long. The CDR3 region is CASRAGQEDQPQHF. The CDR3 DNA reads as TGTGCCAGCAGGGCGGGACAGGAAGATCAGCCCCAGCATTTT.

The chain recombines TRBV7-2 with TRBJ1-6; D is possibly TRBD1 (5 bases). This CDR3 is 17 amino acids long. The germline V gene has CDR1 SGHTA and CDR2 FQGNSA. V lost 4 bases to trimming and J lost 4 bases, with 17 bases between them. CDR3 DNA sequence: TGTGCCAGCAGCTCCCTTAGTAGACAGTTTTATAATTCACCCCTCCACTTT. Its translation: CASSSLSRQFYNSPLHF.

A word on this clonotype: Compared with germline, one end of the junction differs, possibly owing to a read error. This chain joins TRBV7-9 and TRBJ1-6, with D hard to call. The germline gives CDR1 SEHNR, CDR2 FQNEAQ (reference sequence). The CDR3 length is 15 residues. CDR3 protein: CANSLVAGNNSPLHF. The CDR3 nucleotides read TGTGCCAACAGCTTAGTCGCGGGAAATAATTCACCCCTCCACTTT.

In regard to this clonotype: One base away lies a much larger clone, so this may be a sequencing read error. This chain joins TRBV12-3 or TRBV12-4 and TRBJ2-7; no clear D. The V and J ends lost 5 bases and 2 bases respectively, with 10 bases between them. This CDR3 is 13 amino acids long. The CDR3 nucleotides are TGTGCCAGCAGTGTTACAGCACCCTACGAGCAGTACTTC. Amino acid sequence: CASSVTAPYEQYF.

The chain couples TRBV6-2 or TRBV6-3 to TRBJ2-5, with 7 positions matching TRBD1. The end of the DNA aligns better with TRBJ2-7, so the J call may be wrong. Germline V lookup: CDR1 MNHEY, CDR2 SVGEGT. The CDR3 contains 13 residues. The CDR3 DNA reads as TGTGCCAGCAGACCGACAGGGAGTTGCGAGCAGTACTTC. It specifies CASRPTGSCEQYF.

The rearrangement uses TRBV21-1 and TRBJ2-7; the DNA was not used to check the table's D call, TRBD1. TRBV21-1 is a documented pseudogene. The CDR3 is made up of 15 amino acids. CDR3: CASSKDPGQNYEQYF. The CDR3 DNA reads TGTGCCAGCAGCAAAGATCCGGGACAGAACTACGAGCAGTACTTC.

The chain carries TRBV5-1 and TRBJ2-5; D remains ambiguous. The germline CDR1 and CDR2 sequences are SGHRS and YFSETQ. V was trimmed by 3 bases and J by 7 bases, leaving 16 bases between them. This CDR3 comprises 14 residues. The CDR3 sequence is CASSSSNGVGTQYF. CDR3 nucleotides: TGCGCCAGCAGCTCCTCCAACGGCGTCGGGACCCAGTACTTC.

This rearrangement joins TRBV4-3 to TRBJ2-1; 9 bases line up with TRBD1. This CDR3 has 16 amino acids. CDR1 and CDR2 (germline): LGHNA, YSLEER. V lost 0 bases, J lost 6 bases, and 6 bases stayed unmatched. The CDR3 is CASSQDKQGASNEQFF. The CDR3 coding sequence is TGCGCCAGCAGCCAAGACAAACAGGGGGCAAGCAATGAGCAGTTCTTC.

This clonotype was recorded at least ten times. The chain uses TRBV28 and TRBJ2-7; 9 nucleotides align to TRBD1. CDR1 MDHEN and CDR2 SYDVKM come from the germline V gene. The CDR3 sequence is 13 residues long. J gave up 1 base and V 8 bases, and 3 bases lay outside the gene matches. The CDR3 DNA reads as TGTGCCAGCTCCGGGACAGGGTCCTACGAGCAGTACTTC. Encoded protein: CASSGTGSYEQYF.

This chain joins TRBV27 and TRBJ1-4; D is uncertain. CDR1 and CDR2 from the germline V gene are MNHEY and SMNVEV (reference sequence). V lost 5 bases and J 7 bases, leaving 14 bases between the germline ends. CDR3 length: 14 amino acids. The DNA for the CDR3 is TGTGCCAGCAGTGTGGGGTGGGGAGGTGAAAAACTGTTTTTT. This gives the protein CASSVGWGGEKLFF.

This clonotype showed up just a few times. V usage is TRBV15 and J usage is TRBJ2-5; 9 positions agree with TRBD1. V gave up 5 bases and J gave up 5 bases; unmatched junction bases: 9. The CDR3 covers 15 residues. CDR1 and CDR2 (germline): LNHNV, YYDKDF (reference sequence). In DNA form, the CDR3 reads TGTGCCACCAGCCGAAGTCGGGACAGGGATGAGACCCAGTACTTC. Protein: CATSRSRDRDETQYF.